This record concerns one T cell receptor beta chain sequence. Compared with the rest of its sample, this clonotype is medium-sized (0.01 to 0.1%). Its antigen is not yet known. One base away there is no much larger clone; base qualities are not given. Library construction relied on PCR. Sequencing relied on an Illumina HiSeq 2500. Molecular barcoding was employed in the preparation of TCR libraries, with unique molecular identifiers being used to normalize TCRbeta repertoire quantification. TCRdb's own reprocessing of the public reads used fastp at Q25 and MiXCR and kept productive beta chains. Rows merge per CDR3 protein into single entries with the most common DNA and genes. The table for this sample lists around 6,500 distinct CDR3 sequences; under 15% of them were counted only once. Over 5% of the sample goes to the ten largest clones. The sample originates from a study of T-cell reconstitution after alpha-beta-depleted transplantation in children (dated by TCRdb to the mid-2010s). Looking at the study overall: The study quantitatively tracked T-cell immune reconstitution after TCRalphabeta/CD19-depleted allogeneic hematopoietic cell transplantation in children using TCR repertoire profiling. On the study overall, not on this receptor specifically: The high TCRbeta diversity at day 60 in some patients was ascribed to recipient T cells and intrathymic progenitors that had survived conditioning. Over the following months the frequencies of hyperexpanded clones went down, and after one year T-cell counts and TCRbeta diversity were mostly credited to newly produced T cells. Apparently early alphabetaT-cell count recovery about two months after transplant reportedly relied on only several hundred rapidly expanded clones derived from non-depleted graft cells.

From its cysteine to its phenylalanine, the CDR3 spans 17 amino acids. Solely the CDR3 DNA is kept, with 51 bases framed from the first base. The germline V gene provides CDR1 MNHNS and CDR2 SASEGT. V ends up 4 bases short and J 4 bases short, with an unmatched junction base count of 13. The sample's treatment or condition, from its label and the paper: allogeneic hematopoietic cell transplantation with graft depleted of TCRalphabeta T cells and CD19 B cells. Transplant recipients were children who received TCRalphabeta/CD19-depleted allogeneic hematopoietic cell grafts. Recombination joined TRBV6-1 with TRBJ1-1, and 9 bases in between align with TRBD1. The sample here was PBMCs, taken before TCRalphabeta/CD19-depleted stem cell transplant. This TCR was recovered from a boy aged 5-17 years with acute lymphoblastic leukemia, due to receive a stem cell transplant. The DNA sequence reads TGTGCCAGCAGTGCAACAGCGACAGGGGGTTTGGGCACTGAAGCTTTCTTT. Translation gives CASSATATGGLGTEAFF.